This T cell receptor beta chain was sequenced in a study of blood T cell repertoires in COVID-19. Study background: The origin of the acute and convalescent COVID-19 samples was the United States, Italy and Spain. Sample material is recorded as cDNA or gDNA derived from T cells, B-cell-depleted T cells, or PBMCs.

This clone was observed once. Profiling relied on immunoSEQ multiplex PCR, and the TCRdb table lists in-frame clones only, not all of them. The table has 60,000 to 95,000 clones, 91% seen once. Germline V gene sequence: CDR1 SGHTA, CDR2 FQGNSA. V lost 2 bases, J lost 0 bases, and 6 bases stayed unmatched. The length of the CDR3 is 17 residues. Sequencing was performed on peripheral blood. The V call is TRBV7-2, the J call TRBJ1-5; 8 bases are shared with TRBD1. This TCR came from a human donor in a cohort sampled during active COVID-19. The CDR3 region is CASSLNWGTGSNQPQHF. Here the CDR3 DNA reads TGTGCCAGCAGCTTAAACTGGGGGACAGGTAGCAATCAGCCCCAGCATTTT.